This T cell receptor (beta chain) emerged from a study of blood T cell repertoires in COVID-19. Between the trimmed V and J ends, which lost 0 bases and 2 bases, there was a span of 11 bases. The CDR3 loop spans 15 amino acids. Germline values: CDR1 SGDLS, CDR2 YYNGEE. Per the original methods: Reference gene primer amplification gave estimated nucleated cell counts. This table comes from immunoSEQ multiplex PCR, and its TCRdb copy is limited to in-frame clones, with some not included. V and J calls and clone size come straight from that table; D and trimming were deduced from the DNA. The sample lists more than 300,000 clones, around 90% occurring once.

Sample: peripheral blood. The chain couples TRBV9 to TRBJ2-5; maybe TRBD1 (5 bases). This receptor was taken from a man aged 18-30 years who had recovered from COVID-19. The CDR3 bases are TGTGCCAGCAGCGTAGCGGCAGGGAATCAAGAGACCCAGTACTTC. Amino acids: CASSVAAGNQETQYF.